The rows below give T cell receptor beta chains drawn from one sample of a study of T cells expressing NK-cell markers. For each CDR3 protein, TCRdb gives one entry from its re-call of the 5' RACE reads, without DNA. The ten most abundant clones cover approximately 3.6% of a sample with about 550,000 distinct CDR3 sequences. The specimen sequenced was blood T cells: a sorted CD56 or NKG2C T cell subset, CD4+ or CD8+ T cells, or bulk PBMC T cells (not recorded which). These TCRs come from a man between 18 and 35 years old in good health. Both conserved end residues are part of each CDR3.

j_gene,v_gene,CDR3aa
TRBJ1-1,TRBV7-9,CASSPAGQLDTEAFF
TRBJ1-4,TRBV7-2,CASSPGQGMFGEKLFF
TRBJ2-7,TRBV5-1,CASSLVAAAQYEQYF
TRBJ2-2,TRBV5-1,CASSYTNMNTGELFF
TRBJ1-5,TRBV7-9,CASSLTVGSVNQPQHF
TRBJ2-3,TRBV6-5,CASSYSQGTDTQYF
TRBJ2-5,TRBV7-9,CASRRGMETQYF
TRBJ1-1,TRBV30,CAFPGTVNTEAFF
TRBJ2-3,TRBV9,CASSVSGTTDTQYF
TRBJ2-1,TRBV7-2,CASTWGVHPYNEQFF
TRBJ1-5,TRBV12-3/TRBV12-4,CASSLGQALAERQPQHF
TRBJ1-1,TRBV3-1,CASSPQGPNTEAFF
TRBJ1-6,TRBV20-1,CSARRGQLMNSPLHF
TRBJ2-6,TRBV28,CASSSTGTGANVLTF
TRBJ2-1,TRBV3-1,CASTRRGGGVNEQFF
TRBJ1-5,TRBV6-1,CASRNGGRGNQPQHF
TRBJ2-7,TRBV6-2/TRBV6-3,CASSYSAGEKYEQYF
TRBJ2-4,TRBV5-5,CASSLSWGQNIQYF
TRBJ1-2,TRBV6-2/TRBV6-3,CASSQGQGYYGYTF
TRBJ2-7,TRBV20-1,CSARSGSSYEQYF